The 22 T cell receptor beta chains presented below share a single source sample, sequenced in a study of blood T cell repertoires in COVID-19. TCRdb keeps only in-frame clones here, not all; method: immunoSEQ multiplex PCR. The sample lists about 310,000 clones; 87% were seen once. The sample taken for sequencing was peripheral blood. These receptors originate from a man aged 18 to 30 with active or convalescent COVID-19.

The genes are TRBV11-2 and TRBJ2-5; 7 nucleotides agree with TRBD2. There are 16 residues in the CDR3. Trimming took 7 bases from V and 4 from J; bases not matched to a gene: 15. Per germline, CDR1 SGHAT and CDR2 FQNNGV. CDR3 amino acids: CASKLRRESLGETQYF. The CDR3 nucleotides read TGTGCCAGCAAACTGAGGCGGGAGTCTTTAGGAGAGACCCAGTACTTC. Variable domain in full (rest from reference TRBV11-2 and TRBJ2-5): EAGVAQSPRYKIIEKRQSVAFWCNPISGHATLYWYQQILGQGPKLLIQFQNNGVVDDSQLPKDRFSAERLKGVDSTLKIQPAKLEDSAVYLCASKLRRESLGETQYFGPGTRLLVL.

V gene TRBV24-1 combines with J gene TRBJ1-1, with a possible D match to TRBD1 (6 bases). The length of the CDR3 is 15 residues. Germline CDR1 is KGHDR and CDR2 is SFDVKD. Deletions cut 3 bases from V and 4 bases from J, with 14 bases between. CDR3 nucleotides: TGTGCCACCAGTGATCCGCGGGGGGGCAGCACTGAAGCTTTCTTT. Residues: CATSDPRGGSTEAFF.

This clone was seen once. CDR3 DNA: TGTGCCAGTACCATGGAAGGGGTCAGCTACACCTTC. Amino acid sequence: CASTMEGVSYTF. This chain connects TRBV19 to TRBJ1-2, with D maybe TRBD1 (5 bases). The V gene's germline CDR1 is LNHDA and CDR2 SQIVND (reference sequence). The ends were cut back, 7 bases at V and 9 bases at J, with 15 bases in the middle. This CDR3 has 12 amino acids.

The J gene is TRBJ2-3, the V gene TRBV15; TRBD2 aligns across 14 bases. CDR3 length: 16 amino acids. Germline V gives CDR1 LNHNV, CDR2 YYDKDF (reference sequence). Trimming cost V 8 bases and J 0 bases; bases outside gene matches: 4. The CDR3 region has the DNA TGTGCCACCCGACTAGCGGGAGGGAGAAGCACAGATACGCAGTATTTT. Translated, it gives CATRLAGGRSTDTQYF.

The chain carries TRBV7-6 and TRBJ1-5; TRBD1 might be the D (6 bases). Germline lookup yields CDR1 SGHVS and CDR2 FNYEAQ. The CDR3 totals 15 residues. Trimming shortened V by 5 bases and J by 1 base, and 12 bases separated the two germline ends. CDR3: CASSPPGQSNQPQHF. In DNA form, the CDR3 reads TGTGCCAGCAGCCCCCCCGGACAGAGCAATCAGCCCCAGCATTTT.

The J gene is TRBJ2-7, the V gene TRBV4-2; 7 nucleotides align to TRBD1. V trimming: 1 base; J trimming: 2 bases; junction bases outside the gene matches: 5. In germline, CDR1 is LGHNA, CDR2 YNFKEQ. This CDR3 has 15 residues. Here the CDR3 reads CASSQGQGAAYEQYF. The CDR3 bases are TGTGCCAGCAGCCAAGGACAGGGTGCGGCCTACGAGCAGTACTTC.

The chain has TRBV10-3 and TRBJ2-7; D is ambiguous. Trimming took off 2 bases at V and 3 bases at J, with 8 bases between the two ends. Germline CDR1 and CDR2: ENHRY and SYGVKD. This CDR3 is 13 amino acids long. CDR3 in amino acids: CAISENPVYEQYF. The DNA for the CDR3 is TGTGCCATCAGTGAGAACCCAGTCTACGAGCAGTACTTC.

About this clone: One end of the junction varies from germline; a read error may be responsible. V gene TRBV6-4 combines with J gene TRBJ1-2; TRBD1 agrees at 7 bases. CDR3 length equals 15 residues. From germline, CDR1 is MRHNA and CDR2 SNTAGT. Here the CDR3 DNA reads TGTGCCAGCTGTGATGCCTCGACAGGGAACTATGGCTACACCTTC. Its translation is CASCDASTGNYGYTF.

The chain combines TRBV7-2 with TRBJ2-1; D perhaps matches TRBD2 (5 bases). The V gene lost 0 bases and the J gene lost 1 base, with 7 bases spanning the gap. In germline, CDR1 is SGHTA, CDR2 FQGNSA. This CDR3 is built from 15 residues. This CDR3 is CASSLATGSYNEQFF. CDR3 sequence (DNA): TGTGCCAGCAGCTTAGCGACGGGATCCTACAATGAGCAGTTCTTC.

This clone was seen more than once but under ten times. The rearrangement uses TRBV2 and TRBJ1-4; 7 bases are shared with TRBD1. Germline CDR1 is SNHLY and CDR2 is FYNNEI. The V gene end was trimmed by 5 bases and the J gene end by 6 bases; junction bases not matched to a gene: 9. The CDR3 spans 15 residues. CDR3 amino acids: CASSRDRVGDEKLFF. Written as DNA, the CDR3 is TGTGCCAGCAGTCGCGACAGGGTTGGGGATGAAAAACTGTTTTTT.

This rearrangement joins TRBV1 to TRBJ2-1; TRBD1 is taken as the D call from the table, unchecked against the DNA. TRBV1 is recorded as a pseudogene. This CDR3 has 14 residues. As DNA, the CDR3 is TGCACCAGCAGCCATCAACAGCCTCCCAATGAGCAGTTCTTC. As protein: CTSSHQQPPNEQFF.

V and J are TRBV18 and TRBJ2-7; TRBD1 is a possible D gene (6 bases). The CDR3 is 12 amino acids. CDR1 KGHSH and CDR2 LQKENI come from the germline V gene. V dropped 5 bases and J dropped 6 bases, with 11 bases sitting between them. This CDR3 is CASSTTGSEQYF. The CDR3 nucleotides read TGTGCCAGCTCAACCACAGGGTCCGAGCAGTACTTC. Full variable domain (missing parts from reference TRBV18 and TRBJ2-7): NAGVMQNPRHLVRRRGQEARLRCSPMKGHSHVYWYRQLPEEGLKFMVYLQKENIIDESGMPKERFSAEFPKEGPSILRIQQVVRGDSAAYFCASSTTGSEQYFGPGTRLTVT.

The sample holds one count of this clone. The V gene is TRBV27, the J gene TRBJ2-3; 9 positions agree with TRBD1. This CDR3 contains 15 residues. Germline loops: CDR1 MNHEY, CDR2 SMNVEV (reference sequence). The trim removed 5 bases at V and 2 bases at J, leaving 5 bases unmatched. CDR3 coding DNA: TGTGCCAGCAGTCCGGGACAGGGATACACAGATACGCAGTATTTT. Protein: CASSPGQGYTDTQYF.

This clone turned up a few times. The CDR3 DNA reads TGTGCCAGCAGATGGGGACAGGGCCCATCCTACGAGCAGTACTTC. Its protein is CASRWGQGPSYEQYF. This chain uses TRBV7-8 with TRBJ2-7, with TRBD1 matching 9 bases. The V and J ends lost 6 bases and 1 base, in that order; junction bases with no gene match: 7. The CDR3 is 15 amino acids. The germline V gene has CDR1 SGHVS and CDR2 FQNEAQ. The full variable domain, its missing parts supplied by reference TRBV7-8 and TRBJ2-7, is GAGVSQSPRYKVAKRGQDVALRCDPISGHVSLFWYQQALGQGPEFLTYFQNEAQLDKSGLPSDRFFAERPEGSVSTLKIQRTQQEDSAVYLCASRWGQGPSYEQYFGPGTRLTVT.

CDR3 coding DNA: TGTGCCAGCATCCGGGGGGGAGGCTACACCGGGGAGCTGTTTTTT. Its protein product is CASIRGGGYTGELFF. The genes are TRBV28 and TRBJ2-2, with 8 nucleotides matching TRBD2. CDR1 is MDHEN, CDR2 SYDVKM, per germline. The CDR3 length is 15 residues. J lost 3 bases, V lost 7 bases, and 7 bases had no gene match. Together with reference TRBV28 and TRBJ2-2, the CDR3 gives the full variable domain: DVKVTQSSRYLVKRTGEKVFLECVQDMDHENMFWYRQDPGLGLRLIYFSYDVKMKEKGDIPEGYSVSREKKERFSLILESASTNQTSMYLCASIRGGGYTGELFFGEGSRLTVL.

The chain is built from TRBV5-6 and TRBJ1-5, with D perhaps TRBD1 (6 bases). Germline-derived CDR1 and CDR2 are SGHDT and YYEEEE. Trimming stripped 4 bases from V and 2 bases from J, with 13 bases between. The CDR3 loop spans 15 amino acids. CDR3 residues: CASSQRGWGNQPQHF. DNA for the CDR3: TGTGCCAGCAGCCAAAGGGGGTGGGGCAATCAGCCCCAGCATTTT.

The V gene is TRBV11-2, the J gene TRBJ2-7; perhaps TRBD2 as D (5 bases). Per the germline V gene, CDR1 is SGHAT and CDR2 is FQNNGV. Trimming cost V 5 bases and J 7 bases, with 21 bases left between them. This CDR3 is 15 amino acids long. The CDR3, as DNA: TGTGCCAGCAGCACCATACAGAGTTCCCGGGGAGAGCAGTACTTC. It is translated as CASSTIQSSRGEQYF.

The rearrangement uses TRBV12-3 or TRBV12-4 and TRBJ2-5; D remains ambiguous. The CDR3 length is 12 residues. V dropped 5 bases and J dropped 2 bases, with 6 bases sitting between them. The CDR3 reads CASSINQETQYF. DNA of the CDR3: TGTGCCAGCAGTATCAATCAAGAGACCCAGTACTTC.

The V gene is TRBV7-3, the J gene TRBJ1-1; maybe TRBD1 (5 bases). Germline lookup yields CDR1 SGHTA and CDR2 FQGTGA. Trimming removed 1 base at V and 6 bases at J, with 15 bases between. The CDR3 has 15 residues. The CDR3 DNA reads TGTGCCAGCAGCTTAAATGGGGCGAACTGGGCTGAAGCTTTCTTT. It codes for CASSLNGANWAEAFF. Full variable domain (missing parts from reference TRBV7-3 and TRBJ1-1): GAGVSQTPSNKVTEKGKYVELRCDPISGHTALYWYRQSLGQGPEFLIYFQGTGAADDSGLPNDRFFAVRPEGSVSTLKIQRTERGDSAVYLCASSLNGANWAEAFFGQGTRLTVV.

V and J are TRBV7-9 and TRBJ1-1; D gene ambiguous. The V gene lost 1 base and the J gene lost 0 bases, with 12 bases spanning the gap. CDR1 is SEHNR, CDR2 FQNEAQ, per germline (reference sequence). The CDR3 totals 16 residues. The CDR3 DNA is TGTGCCAGCAGCTTAGTGTTTAACAGCATGAACACTGAAGCTTTCTTT. Its translation: CASSLVFNSMNTEAFF.

V and J are TRBV6-5 and TRBJ1-2; perhaps TRBD1 as D (5 bases). The germline V gene encodes CDR1 MNHEY and CDR2 SVGAGI. V dropped 7 bases and J dropped 5 bases, with 17 bases sitting between them. This CDR3 is built from 14 residues. The CDR3 reads CASTFGRGAYGYTF. The CDR3 DNA is TGTGCCAGCACCTTCGGGAGGGGCGCGTATGGCTACACCTTC.

The CDR3 loop is CASSLIPGSGGIDTQYF. CDR3 DNA: TGTGCCAGCAGCTTAATTCCGGGTAGCGGGGGGATAGATACGCAGTATTTT. V is TRBV7-2 and J is TRBJ2-3; 10 bases match TRBD2. V lost 2 bases and J lost 5; bases outside the gene matches: 10. The CDR3 covers 17 residues. Germline CDR1 SGHTA, CDR2 FQGNSA.